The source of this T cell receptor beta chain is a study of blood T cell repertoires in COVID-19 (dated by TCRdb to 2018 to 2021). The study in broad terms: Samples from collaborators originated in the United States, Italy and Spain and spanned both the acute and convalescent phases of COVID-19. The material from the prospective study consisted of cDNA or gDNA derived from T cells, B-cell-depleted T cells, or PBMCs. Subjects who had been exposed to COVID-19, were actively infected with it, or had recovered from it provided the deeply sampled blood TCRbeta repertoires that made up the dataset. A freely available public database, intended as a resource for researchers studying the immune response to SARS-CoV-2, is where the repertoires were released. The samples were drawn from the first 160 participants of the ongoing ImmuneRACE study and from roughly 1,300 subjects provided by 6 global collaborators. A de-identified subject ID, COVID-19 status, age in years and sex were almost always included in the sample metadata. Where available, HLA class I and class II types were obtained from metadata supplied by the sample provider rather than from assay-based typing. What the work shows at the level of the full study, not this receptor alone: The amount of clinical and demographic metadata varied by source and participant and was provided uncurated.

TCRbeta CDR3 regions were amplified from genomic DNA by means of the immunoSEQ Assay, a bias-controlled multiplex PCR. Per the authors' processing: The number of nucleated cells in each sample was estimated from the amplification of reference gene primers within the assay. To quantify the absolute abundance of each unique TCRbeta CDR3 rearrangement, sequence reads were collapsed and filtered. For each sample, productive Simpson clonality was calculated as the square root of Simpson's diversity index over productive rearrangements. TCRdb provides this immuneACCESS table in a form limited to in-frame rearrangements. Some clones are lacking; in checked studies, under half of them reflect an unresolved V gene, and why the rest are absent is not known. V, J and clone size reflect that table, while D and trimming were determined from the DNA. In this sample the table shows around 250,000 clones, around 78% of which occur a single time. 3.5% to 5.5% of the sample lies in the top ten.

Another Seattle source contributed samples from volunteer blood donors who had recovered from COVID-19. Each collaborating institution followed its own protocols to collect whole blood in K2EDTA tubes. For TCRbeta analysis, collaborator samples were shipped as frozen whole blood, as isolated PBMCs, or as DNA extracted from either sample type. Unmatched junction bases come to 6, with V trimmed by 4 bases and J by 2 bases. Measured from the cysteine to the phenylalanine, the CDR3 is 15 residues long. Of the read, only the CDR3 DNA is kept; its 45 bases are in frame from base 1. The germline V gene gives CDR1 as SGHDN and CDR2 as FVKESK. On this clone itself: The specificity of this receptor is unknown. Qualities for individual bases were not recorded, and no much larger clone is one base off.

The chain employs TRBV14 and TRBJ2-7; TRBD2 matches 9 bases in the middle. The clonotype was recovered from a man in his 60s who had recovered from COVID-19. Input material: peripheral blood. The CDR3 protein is CASSRAGGGAYEQYF. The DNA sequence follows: TGTGCCAGCAGCCGAGCGGGGGGAGGCGCCTACGAGCAGTACTTC.